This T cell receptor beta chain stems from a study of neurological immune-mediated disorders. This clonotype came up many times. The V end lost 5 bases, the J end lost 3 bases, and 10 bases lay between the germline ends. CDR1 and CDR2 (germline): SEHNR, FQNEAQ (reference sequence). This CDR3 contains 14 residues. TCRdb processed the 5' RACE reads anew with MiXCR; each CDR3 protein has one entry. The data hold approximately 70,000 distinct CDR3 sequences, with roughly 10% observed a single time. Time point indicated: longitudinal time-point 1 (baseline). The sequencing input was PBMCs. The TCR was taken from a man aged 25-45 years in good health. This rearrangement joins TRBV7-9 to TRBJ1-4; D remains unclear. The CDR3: CASSPEEANEKLFF. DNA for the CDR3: TGTGCCAGCAGCCCCGAAGAGGCTAATGAAAAACTGTTTTTT.